A single sample is the source of the 25 T cell receptor beta chains below, sequenced in a study of T cells in Graves' hyperthyroidism and ophthalmopathy. RNA transcripts gave rise to amplified TCR beta CDR3 regions. The HTBI primer set served for first-round RT-PCR of the TCR CDR3. MiXCR, run by TCRdb on the multiplex PCR reads, gives a single entry per CDR3 protein. The data show fewer than 450,000 distinct CDR3 sequences, roughly 15% seen once. Sequencing was performed on blood. The source of these receptors is a woman between 25 and 40 years old with Graves' hyperthyroidism that later progressed to Graves' ophthalmopathy.

This clonotype was recorded many times. The genes are TRBV5-1 and TRBJ2-1, with unresolved D. CDR3 size: 15 residues. From germline, CDR1 is SGHRS and CDR2 YFSETQ. Trimming shortened V by 0 bases and J by 1 base, and 8 bases separated the two germline ends. In DNA, the CDR3 is TGCGCCAGCAGCTTGGGGAGTACTTCCTACAATGAGCAGTTCTTC. Its translation is CASSLGSTSYNEQFF. Full variable domain (remainder filled in from reference TRBV5-1 and TRBJ2-1): KAGVTQTPRYLIKTRGQQVTLSCSPISGHRSVSWYQQTPGQGLQFLFEYFSETQRNKGNFPGRFSGRQFSNSRSEMNVSTLELGDSALYLCASSLGSTSYNEQFFGPGTRLTVL.

This clonotype was counted many times. The genes are TRBV11-2 and TRBJ1-3, with D tentatively TRBD1 (6 bases). Per the germline V gene, CDR1 is SGHAT and CDR2 is FQNNGV. V lost 2 bases and J 4 bases, leaving 18 bases between the germline ends. This CDR3 is 17 amino acids long. The CDR3 DNA reads TGTGCCAGCAGCTTAAGTCCTCGACAGGTGCCCGGAAACACCATATATTTT. It codes for CASSLSPRQVPGNTIYF.

The chain employs TRBV3-1 and TRBJ1-2; no firm D call. V dropped 0 bases and J dropped 4 bases, with 12 bases sitting between them. The CDR3 length is 15 residues. Germline V gene lookup returns CDR1 LGHDT and CDR2 YNNKEL (reference sequence). The CDR3: CASSQDTTSPYGYTF. For the CDR3, the DNA is TGTGCCAGCAGCCAAGATACGACTTCTCCCTATGGCTACACCTTC.

The sample holds many counts of this clonotype. The genes are TRBV28 and TRBJ2-3; D ambiguous. There are 13 residues in the CDR3. Trimming stripped 10 bases from V and 1 base from J, with 12 bases between. The germline V gene has CDR1 MDHEN and CDR2 SYDVKM. The CDR3 is CATLPRGTDTQYF. The DNA for the CDR3 is TGTGCCACCCTCCCCCGGGGCACAGATACGCAGTATTTT.

A few counts support this clonotype. With a much larger clone just one base away, this may be a read error. This chain uses TRBV24-1 with TRBJ2-1; D assignment may be TRBD1 or TRBD2 (5 bases each). V shed 6 bases and J shed 6 bases, with 8 bases lying between them. The CDR3 totals 12 residues. CDR1 and CDR2 from the germline V gene are KGHDR and SFDVKD. CDR3 DNA: TGTGCCACCAGTCCGAGGGGCAATGAGCAGTTCTTC. Translating gives CATSPRGNEQFF.

The genes are TRBV28 and TRBJ1-5, with D unresolved. V gave up 3 bases and J gave up 6 bases, with 12 bases separating them. Germline V lookup: CDR1 MDHEN, CDR2 SYDVKM. The CDR3 totals 14 residues. This chain's CDR3 is CASSFGRNFQPQHF. DNA for the CDR3: TGTGCCAGCAGTTTCGGGCGGAACTTTCAGCCCCAGCATTTT.

This chain connects TRBV5-6 to TRBJ1-2, with no clear D. This CDR3 is 15 amino acids long. Germline CDR1 reads SGHDT; CDR2 reads YYEEEE. The V end lost 3 bases, the J end lost 3 bases, and 15 bases lay between the germline ends. For the CDR3, the DNA is TGTGCCAGCAGCTCCACCGGGGTTCCAGACTATGGCTACACCTTC. This codes for CASSSTGVPDYGYTF.

This clonotype came up many times. The chain combines TRBV28 with TRBJ2-7; weak D call: TRBD1 (6 bases). Deletions cut 3 bases from V and 2 bases from J, with 14 bases between. This CDR3 region has 15 residues. The germline V gene encodes CDR1 MDHEN and CDR2 SYDVKM. The CDR3 loop is CASSLEPGVPYEQYF. The CDR3 DNA is TGTGCCAGCAGTTTGGAACCAGGGGTACCCTACGAGCAGTACTTC.

The table lists this clonotype with a few counts. This rearrangement joins TRBV20-1 to TRBJ1-2; 8 bases match TRBD1. After removal of 5 bases from V and 3 bases from J, the junction contained 8 bases not matched to a gene. The CDR3 sequence is 14 residues long. The germline gives CDR1 DFQATT, CDR2 SNEGSKA (reference sequence). The CDR3: CSAPDREGDYGYTF. In DNA form, the CDR3 reads TGCAGTGCTCCGGACAGGGAAGGCGACTATGGCTACACCTTC.

In its sample, this clonotype was seen many times. V is TRBV2 and J is TRBJ2-1; D is ambiguous. CDR1 and CDR2 from the germline V gene are SNHLY and FYNNEI. V was cut by 7 bases and J by 2 bases, with 9 bases left in between. This CDR3 region has 13 residues. The CDR3 protein is CASIGGTYNEQFF. The CDR3 bases are TGTGCCAGCATTGGCGGAACCTACAATGAGCAGTTCTTC.

The chain is built from TRBV20-1 and TRBJ2-5; the D gene could be TRBD1 or TRBD2 (5 bases each). CDR3 length: 14 amino acids. The V end was cut by 3 bases, the J end by 4 bases, with 15 bases between. The germline CDR1 and CDR2 sequences are DFQATT and SNEGSKA (reference sequence). CDR3 amino acids: CSARWDLGGETQYF. CDR3 DNA: TGCAGTGCTAGGTGGGACCTAGGTGGAGAGACCCAGTACTTC.

The chain has TRBV14 and TRBJ2-3; D is unresolved. CDR3 size: 15 residues. V lost 0 bases, J lost 4 bases, and 11 bases lay in between. The V gene's germline CDR1 is SGHDN and CDR2 FVKESK. CDR3 region: CASSQEFNWADTQYF. For the CDR3, the DNA is TGTGCCAGCAGCCAAGAGTTTAACTGGGCAGATACGCAGTATTTT.

The chain is built from TRBV5-8 and TRBJ1-4; possible D gene TRBD1, 5 bases. This CDR3 is 13 amino acids long. V was shortened by 4 bases and J by 8 bases, with 12 bases between the two germline ends. Looked up from germline, CDR1 is SGHTS and CDR2 is YDEGEE. The CDR3: CASSPDRSEKLFF. In nucleotides, the CDR3 is TGTGCCAGCAGCCCTGACAGATCCGAAAAACTGTTTTTT.

V usage is TRBV28 and J usage is TRBJ1-1; 9 bases are shared with TRBD1. V trimming: 4 bases; J trimming: 7 bases; junction bases outside the gene matches: 4. Germline V gene data show CDR1 as MDHEN and CDR2 as SYDVKM. The CDR3 spans 13 residues. In DNA, the CDR3 is TGTGCCAGCAGTTCGGACAGGGGCTTTGAAGCTTTCTTT. Protein: CASSSDRGFEAFF.

This clonotype appeared many times. CDR3 DNA sequence: TGTGCCAGCAGTTACCATCTCCGGATCGGGTTTTTTGGCTACACCTTC. The encoded protein is CASSYHLRIGFFGYTF. The chain recombines TRBV6-5 with TRBJ1-2; no reliable D call. There are 16 residues in the CDR3. V shed 2 bases and J shed 7 bases, with 20 bases lying between them. Germline-derived CDR1 and CDR2 are MNHEY and SVGAGI.

The table lists this clonotype with a count of one. J is TRBJ2-3 and V is TRBV27; 8 bases fit TRBD1. The V segment lost 4 bases and the J segment 0 bases; nucleotides outside the gene matches: 6. Per germline, CDR1 MNHEY and CDR2 SMNVEV (reference sequence). The length of the CDR3 is 16 residues. For the CDR3, the DNA is TGTGCCAGCAGTTCTAACAGGGGGTTGAGCACAGATACGCAGTATTTT. It codes for CASSSNRGLSTDTQYF.

This clonotype was recorded a few times. J is TRBJ1-5 and V is TRBV5-1; unclear D gene. V lost 4 bases and J 4 bases, leaving 9 bases between the germline ends. The CDR3 length is 13 residues. Germline loops: CDR1 SGHRS, CDR2 YFSETQ. The CDR3 loop reads CASSLQLNQPQHF. As DNA, the CDR3 is TGCGCCAGCAGCCTCCAATTAAATCAGCCCCAGCATTTT.

This clonotype was picked up many times. The V gene is TRBV20-1, the J gene TRBJ2-7; D remains unclear. The CDR3 has 11 residues. Germline V gene data show CDR1 as DFQATT and CDR2 as SNEGSKA (reference sequence). V was shortened by 2 bases and J by 6 bases, with 8 bases between the two germline ends. In DNA form, the CDR3 reads TGCAGTGCTAGAATGGGGATCGAGCAGTACTTC. Translated, it gives CSARMGIEQYF.

This clonotype was picked up many times. V is TRBV7-9 and J is TRBJ1-6, with D possibly TRBD1 on 6 matching bases. The CDR3 runs 15 residues. CDR1 is SEHNR, CDR2 FQNEAQ, per germline (reference sequence). The V end lost 1 base, the J end lost 9 bases, and 13 bases lay between the germline ends. The CDR3 reads CASSLGQGPISPLHF. CDR3 nucleotide sequence: TGTGCCAGCAGCTTAGGCCAGGGGCCTATTTCACCCCTCCACTTT.

There are many counts of this clonotype. CDR3: CASSLAIGGAAGKAFF. The CDR3 DNA is TGTGCCAGCAGCTTGGCGATTGGAGGGGCCGCGGGTAAAGCTTTCTTT. This sequence joins TRBV7-2 and TRBJ1-1, with D maybe TRBD1 (5 bases). Germline V CDR1 and CDR2: SGHTA, FQGNSA. Trimming removed 3 bases at V and 9 bases at J, with 23 bases between. The CDR3 sequence is 16 residues long. Supplemented by reference TRBV7-2 and TRBJ1-1, the full variable domain reads GAGVSQSPSNKVTEKGKDVELRCDPISGHTALYWYRQSLGQGLEFLIYFQGNSAPDKSGLPSDRFSAERTGGSVSTLTIQRTQQEDSAVYLCASSLAIGGAAGKAFFGQGTRLTVV.

This clonotype occurred many times. The chain has TRBV20-1 and TRBJ2-3; the D is unclear. Germline CDR1 and CDR2: DFQATT and SNEGSKA (reference sequence). This CDR3 contains 13 residues. V gave up 3 bases and J gave up 2 bases, with 9 bases separating them. CDR3: CSARSVNTDTQYF. The CDR3 coding sequence is TGCAGTGCTAGGAGCGTGAACACAGATACGCAGTATTTT.

To note about this clonotype: Relative to the germline gene, one junction end is altered; a read error may explain this. The V gene is TRBV19, the J gene TRBJ1-1, with 12 bases fitting TRBD1. The CDR3 spans 16 residues. Germline values: CDR1 LNHDA, CDR2 SQIVND (reference sequence). CDR3 loop: CASSPGTGGLKTEAFF. The CDR3 DNA follows: TGTGCCAGTAGTCCCGGGACAGGGGGCTTGAAAACTGAAGCTTTCTTT.

This clonotype was picked up many times. The rearrangement uses TRBV19 and TRBJ1-1; D gene ambiguous. V lost 1 base and J 5 bases, leaving 11 bases between the germline ends. The CDR3 is 14 residues long. Germline lookup yields CDR1 LNHDA and CDR2 SQIVND (reference sequence). The CDR3 sequence: CASSIVGSWTEAFF. The DNA of the CDR3 is TGTGCCAGTAGTATAGTGGGGTCGTGGACTGAAGCTTTCTTT.

This clonotype has a handful of counts. This rearrangement joins TRBV15 to TRBJ1-1; D remains ambiguous. This CDR3 comprises 12 residues. V dropped 3 bases and J dropped 5 bases, with 7 bases sitting between them. Germline-derived CDR1 and CDR2 are LNHNV and YYDKDF (reference sequence). DNA of the CDR3: TGTGCCACCAGCAGTCGTCAAACTGAAGCTTTCTTT. As protein: CATSSRQTEAFF.

This clonotype was picked up many times. V gene TRBV6-1 combines with J gene TRBJ1-1; the D gene is possibly TRBD1 (5 bases). CDR3 size: 14 residues. Trimming shortened V by 4 bases and J by 3 bases, and 12 bases separated the two germline ends. Germline V gives CDR1 MNHNS, CDR2 SASEGT. The CDR3 sequence is CASSASGGYTEAFF. The CDR3 nucleotides are TGTGCCAGCAGTGCCTCCGGGGGGTACACTGAAGCTTTCTTT.